This T cell receptor (beta chain) stems from a study of blood T cell repertoires in COVID-19. The overall study: T cells, B-cell-depleted T cells, or PBMCs supplied cDNA or gDNA.

The length of the CDR3 is 16 residues. The trim removed 6 bases at V and 4 bases at J, leaving 9 bases unmatched. Only in-frame clones appear in the TCRdb table, and some are missing; sequencing was by immunoSEQ multiplex PCR. This table holds 270,000 or so clones, about nine tenths found once. V and J are TRBV23-1 and TRBJ1-5; TRBD1 aligns across 10 bases. TRBV23-1 is filed as an ORF, its function uncertain. This TCR was recovered from a woman aged 25 to 39 with COVID-19, enrolled during active disease. Specimen: peripheral blood. CDR3 bases: TGCGCCAGCAGAAAACTGGACAGGGGGATTAATCAGCCCCAGCATTTT. Translated: CASRKLDRGINQPQHF.